This T cell receptor (beta chain) was sequenced during a study of early T cells in non-severe SARS-CoV-2 infection. Study details: Unsorted whole-blood RNA was sequenced in bulk, leaving chains unpaired. Study-level points and caveats: There was a bias toward anti-spike CD8 responses in VDJdb matching, which missed private and CD4 specificities.

Germline values: CDR1 MNHNY, CDR2 SVGAGI (reference sequence). This CDR3 spans 11 amino acids. The germline V and J ends were trimmed by 0 bases and 8 bases, with 4 bases remaining between them. This clonotype has ten or more counts. The antigen remains unidentified. The protocol attached unique molecular identifiers to individual cDNA molecules. One entry per CDR3 protein results from TCRdb running MiXCR on the 5' RACE reads. The sample lists more than 25,000 distinct CDR3 sequences, roughly 3% occurring once. The chain uses TRBV6-6 and TRBJ1-2, with D unclear. This TCR came from an adult who was a healthcare worker with PCR-confirmed SARS-CoV-2 infection or an uninfected control (not recorded which). Sequencing input: whole blood. The CDR3 here is CASSYSDGYTF. The DNA of the CDR3 is TGTGCCAGCAGTTACTCGGACGGCTACACCTTC.